This paragraph reports one TCR beta chain. Its antigen is unidentified. Clones were sequenced by immunoSEQ multiplex PCR, and TCRdb holds only the in-frame ones, with some missing. The sample has roughly 34,000 clones, less than 80% seen once. The data are from a study of early stage breast cancer tumors. On the study more broadly: Most invasive tumors, about 80% of the 16, were ER+/PR+/HER2-. The ER+/PR+/HER2- tumors included 7 or 8 ductal and a few lobular carcinomas.

Germline CDR1 and CDR2: SGHAT and FQNNGV. The CDR3 loop spans 15 amino acids. V was clipped by 1 base and J by 5 bases, with 11 bases between them. Study-level findings and limits: Tumors had roughly 2.4-fold higher T cell density and higher clonality than adjacent normal breast tissue.

This TCR derives from a person between 55 and 69 years old with breast cancer. Sequencing was carried out using blood. The gene calls are TRBV11-2 and TRBJ1-4; D may be TRBD1 (6 bases). In nucleotides, the CDR3 is TGTGCCAGCAGCTTAGGTCCGCAGGGGAATGAAAAACTGTTTTTT. It codes for CASSLGPQGNEKLFF.